The present entry profiles one T cell receptor (beta chain) with its context. As yet, its antigen is unknown. TCRdb reworked the 5' RACE reads into one entry per CDR3 protein, no DNA. The sample totals about half a million distinct CDR3 sequences; its top ten clones hold almost 1.5%. This entry is derived from a study of T cells expressing NK-cell markers. Study in general: Sorted CD3+CD56+NKG2C+, CD3+CD56+NKG2C- and CD3+CD56-NKG2C+ T-cell subsets were beta-chain profiled. Seven of the eight sequenced donors were HCMV-seropositive; one was seronegative.

CDR3 length equals 16 residues. CDR1 is SGHRS, CDR2 YFSETQ, per germline. General study results and limits: These clonotypes, the leaders elsewhere, also led the CD3+CD56-NKG2C+ fraction in several donors.

The sequenced sample was blood T cells: a sorted CD56 or NKG2C T cell subset, CD4+ or CD8+ T cells, or bulk PBMC T cells (not recorded which). The chain recombines TRBV5-1 with TRBJ2-1; TCRdb calls TRBD1, which cannot be checked without DNA. The receptor comes from a woman aged 50 to 65 in good health. CDR3 loop: CASSPDQGLSYNEQFF. The variable domain in full, with the rest retrieved from reference TRBV5-1 and TRBJ2-1, is KAGVTQTPRYLIKTRGQQVTLSCSPISGHRSVSWYQQTPGQGLQFLFEYFSETQRNKGNFPGRFSGRQFSNSRSEMNVSTLELGDSALYLCASSPDQGLSYNEQFFGPGTRLTVL.